Here is one TCR beta chain with its context. This sample stems from a study of blood T cell repertoires in COVID-19. How the authors handled the data: Cell counts per sample came from amplifying reference gene primers. Profiling relied on immunoSEQ multiplex PCR, and the TCRdb table lists in-frame clones only, not all of them. V and J calls and clone size are those listed in that table; D and trimming were worked out from the DNA. Counted here are under 200,000 clones, 80% to 85% occurring once; the ten biggest clones make up around 6.1%. Germline V gene lookup returns CDR1 LNHDA and CDR2 SQIVND (reference sequence). The CDR3 extends over 12 amino acids. Trimming removed 6 bases at V and 4 bases at J, with 10 bases between.

The sample was peripheral blood. The receptor comes from a middle-aged woman with acute or convalescent COVID-19. The genes are TRBV19 and TRBJ2-7, with a possible D match to TRBD2 (6 bases). The CDR3 here is CASRGGSYEQYF. As DNA, the CDR3 is TGTGCCAGTAGGGGGGGAAGTTACGAGCAGTACTTC.